This TCR beta chain emerged from a study of cytomegalovirus exposure and HLA in healthy donors. V lost 1 base, J lost 4 bases, and 16 bases lay in between. The CDR3 is 16 residues long. Germline loops: CDR1 SGHVS, CDR2 FQNEAQ. The study's findings and limits: Most CMV-associated TCR beta chains were later found to appear HLA-restricted.

Primers included in the PCR were 60 Vbeta and 13 Jbeta primers. Clones were sequenced by immunoSEQ multiplex PCR, and TCRdb holds only the in-frame ones, with some missing. Here the sample spans 120,000 to 150,000 clones, almost 85% being singletons. A note on this clone: What it binds is unknown.

This chain connects TRBV7-8 to TRBJ2-5; TRBD2 is a possible D gene (6 bases). Sequenced sample: PBMCs. The sequence came from a man between 18 and 29 years old in good health and CMV-seropositive. The CDR3 region is CASSLVGRRARETQYF. The CDR3 coding sequence is TGTGCCAGCAGCTTAGTGGGGAGGAGGGCCCGAGAGACCCAGTACTTC.